These 20 T cell receptor beta chains were sequenced from one sample in a study of type 1 regulatory T cells. Study outcomes and limitations: Compared with non-Tr1 cells, Tr1 cells showed a narrower TCR repertoire.

TCRdb itself ran the reads through MiXCR, one entry per CDR3 protein. The sample holds 70,000 or so distinct CDR3 sequences, less than 25% seen once. The antigens for these receptors are not known. Sequencing used cultured type 1 regulatory T (Tr1) cells, either the whole culture or a sorted fraction (not recorded which). Receptors originate from a human donor in good health.

CDR3 sequence (DNA): TGTGCCAGCAGCCTCGGACAGGGCGGTAGGGATACGCAGTATTTT. This gives the protein CASSLGQGGRDTQYF. The gene calls are TRBV7-3 and TRBJ2-3, with 8 bases identical to TRBD1. The CDR3 loop spans 15 amino acids. V lost 5 bases and J lost 6; bases outside the gene matches: 10. Germline CDR1 SGHTA, CDR2 FQGTGA.

This chain links TRBV24-1 with TRBJ2-7; no clear D gene. Per the germline V gene, CDR1 is KGHDR and CDR2 is SFDVKD. The CDR3 is 16 residues long. V lost 1 base to trimming and J lost 3 bases, with 15 bases between them. CDR3 nucleotides: TGTGCCACCAGTGATTTAGGGTTGGACGGGCACTACGAGCAGTACTTC. Its translation: CATSDLGLDGHYEQYF.

V gene TRBV27 combines with J gene TRBJ2-1, with D tentatively TRBD2 (6 bases). The V and J ends lost 6 bases and 7 bases respectively, with 16 bases between them. The CDR3 totals 14 residues. CDR1 is MNHEY, CDR2 SMNVEV, per germline (reference sequence). The CDR3 DNA sequence: TGTGCCAGCAGCCGGGACTCCCGAATAAATGAGCAGTTCTTC. Its translation is CASSRDSRINEQFF.

The chain is built from TRBV18 and TRBJ1-1; possible D gene TRBD1, 5 bases. Trimming removed 6 bases from V and 10 bases from J, with 12 bases in between. The CDR3 spans 11 residues. Germline CDR1 is KGHSH and CDR2 is LQKENI. Here the CDR3 DNA reads TGTGCCAGCTCCCCGGAGGGGCCAGCTTTCTTT. Translation gives CASSPEGPAFF.

This clonotype was seen more than once but under ten times. This chain links TRBV12-3 or TRBV12-4 with TRBJ2-7, with D perhaps matching TRBD1 (5 bases). The V and J ends lost 6 bases and 2 bases respectively, with 11 bases between them. This CDR3 is built from 13 residues. Written as DNA, the CDR3 is TGTGCCAGCAGGTCTACAGGTACCTACGAGCAGTACTTC. Protein product: CASRSTGTYEQYF.

The V gene is TRBV7-8, the J gene TRBJ1-1; D remains ambiguous. This CDR3 contains 14 residues. Germline V gene sequence: CDR1 SGHVS, CDR2 FQNEAQ. The ends were cut back, 1 base at V and 7 bases at J, with 13 bases in the middle. The CDR3, as DNA: TGTGCCAGCAGCTTAGTTCGCACTACTGATGAAGCTTTCTTT. Translation gives CASSLVRTTDEAFF.

This clonotype was recorded at least ten times. The chain carries TRBV20-1 and TRBJ2-1, with 9 bases identical to TRBD2. The CDR3 runs 14 residues. V shed 1 base and J 8 bases; nucleotides not matched to a gene: 6. In germline, CDR1 is DFQATT, CDR2 SNEGSKA (reference sequence). CDR3 sequence (DNA): TGCAGTGCTAGAGCTAGTAGCGGGAGTGATGAGCAGTTCTTC. Its translation is CSARASSGSDEQFF.

This clonotype turned up a few times. The J gene is TRBJ1-1, the V gene TRBV20-1, with a weak D call TRBD1 (5 bases). V gave up 6 bases and J gave up 4 bases, with 24 bases separating them. The CDR3 sequence is 16 residues long. The germline gives CDR1 DFQATT, CDR2 SNEGSKA (reference sequence). The CDR3 reads CSANHRDGSRSTEAFF. For the CDR3, the DNA is TGCAGTGCAAATCATCGGGACGGTAGCCGGAGCACTGAAGCTTTCTTT.

The chain uses TRBV12-3 or TRBV12-4 and TRBJ2-2, with D perhaps TRBD1 (5 bases). This CDR3 has 15 amino acids. Trimming pared 3 bases from V and 0 bases from J, leaving 8 bases between. The CDR3 sequence: CASSFQGSNTGELFF. The CDR3 DNA reads as TGTGCCAGCAGTTTTCAGGGATCGAACACCGGGGAGCTGTTTTTT.

This clonotype was recorded at least ten times. The chain recombines TRBV20-1 with TRBJ1-1; possible D gene TRBD1, 5 bases. Between the trimmed V and J ends, which lost 4 bases and 0 bases, there was a span of 12 bases. The CDR3 runs to 14 residues. CDR1 is DFQATT, CDR2 SNEGSKA, per germline (reference sequence). The CDR3: CSAMGGVMNTEAFF. The CDR3 DNA reads as TGCAGTGCTATGGGAGGGGTCATGAACACTGAAGCTTTCTTT.

There are a few counts of this clonotype. This chain connects TRBV5-4 to TRBJ2-7, with D perhaps TRBD1 (5 bases). The V gene lost 0 bases and the J gene lost 5 bases, with 9 bases spanning the gap. The CDR3 contains 13 residues. Germline values: CDR1 SGHNT, CDR2 YYREEE (reference sequence). The CDR3 sequence: CASSLAGPDEQYF. CDR3 sequence (DNA): TGTGCCAGCAGCTTGGCAGGGCCCGACGAGCAGTACTTC.

This clonotype showed up just a few times. The gene calls are TRBV5-1 and TRBJ2-2; D may be TRBD1 or TRBD2 (5 bases each). This CDR3 spans 14 amino acids. Per the germline V gene, CDR1 is SGHRS and CDR2 is YFSETQ. V lost 9 bases and J lost 4, with 16 bases in between. CDR3 protein: CATTPAGSTGELFF. The CDR3 DNA reads TGCGCCACCACTCCCGCAGGGAGCACCGGGGAGCTGTTTTTT.

The J gene is TRBJ2-1, the V gene TRBV20-1; 9 nucleotides align to TRBD2. This CDR3 is built from 15 residues. With V trimmed by 0 bases and J by 7 bases, 7 bases remained unmatched. Germline CDR1 DFQATT, CDR2 SNEGSKA (reference sequence). CDR3 in DNA: TGCAGTGCTAGAGATTTAGCGGGAGATATAAATGAGCAGTTCTTC. This gives the protein CSARDLAGDINEQFF.

V is TRBV24-1 and J is TRBJ2-1; 11 bases map to TRBD2. Per germline, CDR1 KGHDR and CDR2 SFDVKD. V dropped 4 bases and J dropped 1; count of bases not matched to a gene: 5. This CDR3 comprises 17 residues. The CDR3 loop is CATSDLGLAGSYNEQFF. The DNA of the CDR3 is TGTGCCACCAGTGACCTCGGACTAGCGGGTTCCTACAATGAGCAGTTCTTC.

A few counts support this clonotype. The chain is built from TRBV20-1 and TRBJ2-7; D is unresolved. Germline lookup yields CDR1 DFQATT and CDR2 SNEGSKA (reference sequence). V lost 3 bases and J lost 3, with 12 bases in between. This CDR3 comprises 13 residues. This chain's CDR3 is CSASIAMGYEQYF. In DNA, the CDR3 is TGCAGTGCTAGTATAGCTATGGGCTACGAGCAGTACTTC.

V gene TRBV20-1 combines with J gene TRBJ2-1, with TRBD1 identical over 8 bases. J gave up 9 bases and V 5 bases, and 12 bases lay outside the gene matches. CDR1 DFQATT and CDR2 SNEGSKA come from the germline V gene (reference sequence). This CDR3 contains 14 residues. CDR3 loop: CSAGTGQGWGEQFF. For the CDR3, the DNA is TGCAGTGCTGGTACTGGACAGGGATGGGGTGAGCAGTTCTTC.

There are many counts of this clonotype. CDR3 nucleotides: TGCAGTGCTAGAGAAACCATTTACGAGCAGTACTTC. Its translation is CSARETIYEQYF. The gene calls are TRBV20-1 and TRBJ2-7; D remains unclear. The V gene's germline CDR1 is DFQATT and CDR2 SNEGSKA (reference sequence). V dropped 0 bases and J dropped 4 bases, with 7 bases sitting between them. This CDR3 comprises 12 residues.

The chain recombines TRBV7-8 with TRBJ2-1, with D uncertain. Germline values: CDR1 SGHVS, CDR2 FQNEAQ. Trimming shortened V by 8 bases and J by 6 bases, and 29 bases separated the two germline ends. The CDR3 spans 18 residues. The CDR3 bases are TGTGCCAGCGGCTCTCACTTTAACGCCCCGGCGCCCTCCAATGAGCAGTTCTTC. Protein sequence: CASGSHFNAPAPSNEQFF.

This clonotype was observed many times. This chain connects TRBV20-1 to TRBJ1-6; possibly TRBD1 for D (5 bases). Germline loops: CDR1 DFQATT, CDR2 SNEGSKA (reference sequence). This CDR3 has 12 amino acids. The germline V and J ends were trimmed by 5 bases and 6 bases, with 8 bases remaining between them. DNA of the CDR3: TGCAGTGCTCGGCAGGGTAATTCACCCCTCCACTTT. Its protein is CSARQGNSPLHF.

The genes are TRBV5-8 and TRBJ2-7; 10 nucleotides match TRBD1. CDR1 and CDR2 from the germline V gene are SGHTS and YDEGEE. V trimming: 2 bases; J trimming: 7 bases; junction bases outside the gene matches: 3. The CDR3 contains 13 residues. The CDR3 sequence is CASSFWTGGEQYF. CDR3 in DNA: TGTGCCAGCAGCTTCTGGACAGGGGGAGAGCAGTACTTC. The variable domain in full, completed from reference TRBV5-8 and TRBJ2-7, reads EAGVTQSPTHLIKTRGQQATLRCSPISGHTSVYWYQQALGLGLQFLLWYDEGEERNRGNFPPRFSGRQFPNYSSELNVNALELEDSALYLCASSFWTGGEQYFGPGTRLTVT.